The subject of this entry is one T cell receptor (beta chain). Antigen unknown. The data derive from a study of vaccination and CD4 T cells after COVID-19. The CDR3 is made up of 15 amino acids. Trimming removed 6 bases from V and 0 bases from J, with 9 bases in between. Germline V CDR1 and CDR2: MDHEN, SYDVKM. The Oncomine TCR Beta short-read assay sequenced DNA from cultured CD4+ T cells. TCRdb fed the PCR reads into MiXCR, producing one record per CDR3 protein. The table lists 15,000 to 25,000 distinct CDR3 sequences, around 41% of them singletons, with 14% in the top ten. Treatment described: approximately nine-day PBMC culture with coronavirus spike peptide pools or control peptides (ViraFEST assay).

This rearrangement joins TRBV28 to TRBJ2-6, with D perhaps assigned TRBD1 or TRBD2 (5 bases each). The TCR was taken from a human donor with COVID-19. Material: cultured CD4+ T cells from blood. For the CDR3, the DNA is TGTGCCAGCAGCCCTGGGGGCTCTGGGGCCAACGTCCTGACTTTC. This translates into CASSPGGSGANVLTF. The full variable domain, with the rest looked up from reference TRBV28 and TRBJ2-6, is DVKVTQSSRYLVKRTGEKVFLECVQDMDHENMFWYRQDPGLGLRLIYFSYDVKMKEKGDIPEGYSVSREKKERFSLILESASTNQTSMYLCASSPGGSGANVLTFGAGSRLTVL.